The 18 T cell receptor beta chains below were found in one sample sequenced in a study of T cell clonality in common variable immunodeficiency. Clones were sequenced by immunoSEQ multiplex PCR, and TCRdb holds only the in-frame ones, with some missing. The repertoire consists of about 33,000 clones, none detected only once. The sample comprised peripheral blood mononuclear cells. All receptors come from a person aged 18 to 70 in good health.

This clone has just a few counts. The CDR3 is cut off 3 residues early in the read; its end comes from the germline J gene. The chain is built from TRBV11-3 and TRBJ2-7; 8 bases line up with TRBD2. This CDR3 is 15 amino acids long. J gave up 4 bases and V 1 base, and 6 bases lay outside the gene matches. CDR1 is SGHNT, CDR2 YENEEA, per germline. The CDR3 is CASSLAQRERYEQYF. The sequenced CDR3 bases are TGTGCCAGCAGCTTAGCCCAGCGGGAGCGATACGAG.

Many counts were recorded for this clone. The missing CDR3 end, 3 residues past where the read stops, is filled in from the germline J gene. V gene TRBV7-9 combines with J gene TRBJ1-4, with 9 bases fitting TRBD1. Germline-derived CDR1 and CDR2 are SEHNR and FQNEAQ (reference sequence). This CDR3 is built from 15 residues. Losses at the gene ends were 4 bases for V and 7 bases for J; bases not matched to a gene: 7. This CDR3 reads CASSWGTGSGEKLFF. CDR3 bases read: TGTGCCAGCAGCTGGGGGACAGGGAGTGGTGAAAAA.

The sample holds many counts of this clone. The CDR3 end is not reached by the read, which stops 3 residues before it; the germline J gene fills it in. The rearrangement joins TRBV5-1 to TRBJ1-4, with TRBD1 matching 7 bases. The CDR3 is 15 amino acids. In germline, CDR1 is SGHRS, CDR2 YFSETQ. With V trimmed by 5 bases and J by 6 bases, 10 bases remained unmatched. The CDR3 spells CASRRGGTEDEKLFF. CDR3 bases read: TGCGCCAGCAGGCGGGGGGGGACAGAAGATGAAAAA.

This clone was counted a few times. The CDR3 is cut off 3 residues early in the read; its end comes from the germline J gene. The chain recombines TRBV19 with TRBJ1-2, with TRBD1 matching over 8 bases. Germline CDR1 and CDR2: LNHDA and SQIVND (reference sequence). CDR3 length equals 13 residues. Partial CDR3 DNA: TGTGCCAGTGGGGCAGGGGGCCGTAACGAC. Protein: CASGAGGRND. The whole CDR3 is CASGAGGRNDYTF.

This clone was detected ten times or more. The CDR3 end falls 3 residues outside the read, so it is completed with the germline J gene. The chain carries TRBV6-2 or TRBV6-3 and TRBJ1-6; 7 bases match TRBD1. J gave up 9 bases and V 5 bases, and 4 bases lay outside the gene matches. From germline, CDR1 is MNHEY and CDR2 SVGEGT. The CDR3 is made up of 13 amino acids. The DNA read from the CDR3 is TGTGCCAGCAGTGGGACAGATTCTTCACCC. The encoded protein is CASSGTDSSP. The full CDR3 protein is CASSGTDSSPLHF.

This clone was picked up many times. Incomplete CDR3 DNA: TGCGCCAGCAGCGCACAGGCCTCGAACACTGAA. It is translated as CASSAQASNTE. In full, the CDR3 reads CASSAQASNTEAFF. The chain combines TRBV5-1 with TRBJ1-1; a weak D match, TRBD1 (5 bases). The CDR3 is cut off 3 residues early in the read; its end comes from the germline J gene. The V gene's germline CDR1 is SGHRS and CDR2 YFSETQ. This CDR3 has 14 residues. Trimming took off 4 bases at V and 1 base at J, with 11 bases between the two ends.

This clone showed up many times. The CDR3 is cut off 3 residues early in the read; its end comes from the germline J gene. Within the sample, other DNA sequences also encode this same CDR3. This rearrangement joins TRBV19 to TRBJ1-4; TRBD1 might be the D (5 bases). CDR3 length equals 13 residues. V was clipped by 3 bases and J by 8 bases, with 10 bases between them. Germline V gene data show CDR1 as LNHDA and CDR2 as SQIVND (reference sequence). Here the CDR3 reads CASSIQAGEKLFF. The part of the CDR3 DNA that was read is TGTGCCAGTAGTATTCAGGCAGGGGAAAAA.

This clone has at least ten counts. Incomplete CDR3 DNA: TGTGCCAGCAGCGTAGGGGGACTAGCGGGAGGGAATGAG. The encoded protein is CASSVGGLAGGNE. The complete CDR3 protein is CASSVGGLAGGNEQFF. The chain links TRBV9 to TRBJ2-1; 16 bases align to TRBD2. The CDR3 goes on 3 residues after the read ends, and that part is filled in from the germline J gene. Germline trimming cut 0 bases from V and 7 bases from J; bases unmatched to any gene: 1. CDR3 size: 16 residues. The germline V gene has CDR1 SGDLS and CDR2 YYNGEE.

This clone has at least ten counts. The CDR3 extends 3 residues past the end of the read, so its final part is completed from the germline J gene. The chain couples TRBV20-1 to TRBJ2-7, with 8 bases fitting TRBD1. Germline V gene data show CDR1 as DFQATT and CDR2 as SNEGSKA (reference sequence). This CDR3 spans 14 amino acids. V was pared by 6 bases and J by 2 bases, with 9 bases of the junction left unmatched. CDR3 region: CSAIGQGNAYEQYF. Partial CDR3 DNA: TGCAGTGCAATCGGACAGGGAAATGCCTACGAG.

This clone was found many times. With the read ending 3 residues before the CDR3 end, the germline J gene is used to fill in that end. The chain has TRBV5-1 and TRBJ2-7; maybe TRBD2 (6 bases). Germline assignment: CDR1 SGHRS and CDR2 YFSETQ. The V end was cut by 0 bases, the J end by 2 bases, with 9 bases between. This CDR3 is 14 amino acids long. CDR3 bases read: TGCGCCAGCAGCTTGGGACCGGGGGCCTACGAG. Protein product: CASSLGPGAYE. The whole CDR3 sequence reads CASSLGPGAYEQYF.

As regards this clone: One junction end does not reproduce the germline sequence, and a read error may be involved. The read ends 3 residues shy of where the CDR3 ends; the end is completed using the germline J gene. This chain uses TRBV7-7 with TRBJ2-2; unclear D gene. The germline V gene has CDR1 SSHAT and CDR2 FNYEAQ (reference sequence). The CDR3 is 17 residues long. The part of the CDR3 DNA that was read is TGTGCTAGCAGCTTAGGTCCCCGCGTCGCGAACACCGGGGAG. Translation gives CASSLGPRVANTGE. The whole CDR3 is CASSLGPRVANTGELFF.

This clone has ten or more counts. The sequenced fragment ends 3 residues before the CDR3 boundary, so the rest is inferred from the germline J gene. This chain connects TRBV29-1 to TRBJ2-7, with 11 bases that match TRBD1. V gave up 6 bases and J gave up 1 base; unmatched junction bases: 5. Germline V gives CDR1 SQVTM, CDR2 ANQGSEA. The CDR3 loop spans 14 amino acids. CDR3 protein: CSVSGTGGSYEQYF. The DNA read from the CDR3 is TGCAGCGTATCCGGGACAGGGGGATCCTACGAG.

This clone was picked up a small number of times. Read coverage stops 3 residues before the CDR3 terminus; the germline J gene supplies the remainder. The chain is built from TRBV5-1 and TRBJ1-5; TRBD1 might be the D (5 bases). This CDR3 comprises 15 residues. Trimming stripped 1 base from V and 4 bases from J, with 12 bases between. CDR1 SGHRS and CDR2 YFSETQ come from the germline V gene. Partial CDR3 DNA: TGCGCCAGCAGCTTGAGGGGTGATACTAATCAGCCC. This sequence encodes CASSLRGDTNQP. The complete CDR3 protein is CASSLRGDTNQPQHF.

Concerning this clone itself: The read gets to within 3 residues of the CDR3 end, and the germline J gene fills in the rest. This chain connects TRBV20-1 to TRBJ2-1, with 11 bases that match TRBD2. This CDR3 is 15 amino acids long. The V and J ends lost 3 bases and 4 bases, in that order; junction bases with no gene match: 5. Per the germline V gene, CDR1 is DFQATT and CDR2 is SNEGSKA (reference sequence). The sequenced CDR3 bases are TGCAGTGCTAGCCCCCCTAGCGGGAGGTACAATGAG. Its translation: CSASPPSGRYNE. The entire CDR3 protein reads CSASPPSGRYNEQFF.

This clone showed up many times. The CDR3 end falls 3 residues outside the read, so it is completed with the germline J gene. The rearrangement uses TRBV20-1 and TRBJ2-1; 7 bases line up with TRBD1. The CDR3 sequence is 11 residues long. Germline assignment: CDR1 DFQATT and CDR2 SNEGSKA (reference sequence). The CDR3 is CGTGTDNEQFF. The DNA read from the CDR3 is TGCGGAACTGGGACAGACAATGAG.

This clone showed up many times. Read sequence stops 3 residues before the CDR3 end, and the germline J gene provides the missing end. V and J are TRBV14 and TRBJ1-1, with D unresolved. Between the trimmed V and J ends, which lost 0 bases and 5 bases, there was a span of 7 bases. This CDR3 region has 13 residues. Germline V gene sequence: CDR1 SGHDN, CDR2 FVKESK. The DNA read from the CDR3 is TGTGCCAGCAGCCAAGACTTAGAAACTGAA. It encodes CASSQDLETE. The whole CDR3 region reads CASSQDLETEAFF.

This clone has more than one count but fewer than ten. Read data end 3 residues before the CDR3 end; the end is taken from the germline J gene. The genes are TRBV18 and TRBJ1-3, with D unclear. The length of the CDR3 is 16 residues. Germline V gene sequence: CDR1 KGHSH, CDR2 LQKENI. The V gene lost 3 bases and the J gene lost 0 bases, with 12 bases spanning the gap. CDR3 protein: CASSPQGPGSGNTIYF. Partial CDR3 DNA: TGTGCCAGCTCACCTCAAGGGCCAGGCTCTGGAAACACC. The full variable domain, its missing parts supplied by reference TRBV18 and TRBJ1-3, is NAGVMQNPRHLVRRRGQEARLRCSPMKGHSHVYWYRQLPEEGLKFMVYLQKENIIDESGMPKERFSAEFPKEGPSILRIQQVVRGDSAAYFCASSPQGPGSGNTIYFGEGSWLTVV.

This clone was seen at least ten times. The CDR3 DNA, read in part, is TGTGCCTGGAGCCTAGGACTAGCGGGAACGGGCTACGAG. Its protein product is CAWSLGLAGTGYE. The whole CDR3 reads CAWSLGLAGTGYEQYF. V usage is TRBV30 and J usage is TRBJ2-7, with 12 bases identical to TRBD2. The DNA ends 3 residues before the CDR3 does, and the rest of the CDR3 is filled in from the germline J gene. The CDR3 runs 16 residues. Germline loops: CDR1 GTSNPN, CDR2 SVGIG (reference sequence). V lost 3 bases to trimming and J lost 3 bases; unmatched junction nucleotides: 9.